This TCR beta chain was captured by sequencing in a study of blood T cell repertoires in COVID-19 (dated by TCRdb to between 2020 and 2021). For context, the study as a whole: The collaborator samples originated in the United States, Italy and Spain and spanned the acute and convalescent phases of COVID-19. The repertoires were released in a freely available public database intended as a resource for research on the immune response to SARS-CoV-2. Where available, HLA class I and class II types were taken from metadata supplied by the sample provider and were not determined by assay-based typing. The sample metadata nearly always contained a de-identified subject ID, COVID-19 status, age in years and sex. The prospective study material was composed of cDNA or gDNA derived from T cells, B-cell-depleted T cells, or PBMCs. The samples were drawn from the first 160 participants of the ongoing ImmuneRACE study and from over a thousand subjects provided by 6 global collaborators. Deeply sampled blood TCRbeta repertoires from subjects exposed to, actively infected with, or recovered from COVID-19 were included in the dataset.

From the germline V gene, CDR1 is MNHEY and CDR2 is SVGAGI. Germline trimming: 8 bases from V, 9 bases from J; junction bases outside gene matches: 4. The CDR3, cysteine through phenylalanine, is 13 amino acids long. The read is trimmed to its CDR3 DNA, 39 bases read in frame from base 1. The immunoSEQ Assay, a bias-controlled multiplex PCR, was used to amplify TCRbeta CDR3 regions from genomic DNA. From the authors' description of their analysis: Within the assay, amplification of reference gene primers was used to estimate how many nucleated cells each sample contained. Sequence reads were collapsed and filtered to measure the absolute abundance of every unique TCRbeta CDR3 rearrangement. For each sample, productive Simpson clonality was calculated as the square root of Simpson's diversity index over productive rearrangements. Here the immuneACCESS table is served through TCRdb, limited to in-frame sequences with V and J called. Missing clones are a known gap in these copies; in checked studies unresolved V genes cover under half, and the rest lacks a known reason. D and trimming come from the DNA, and the V and J calls and clone size come from that table. For this sample there are about 120,000 clones; 80% to 90% appear just once. The ten largest clones represent around 2.1% of the sample.

Collaborating institutions collected whole blood in K2EDTA tubes following their own protocols. For TCRbeta analysis, collaborator samples were shipped as frozen whole blood, as isolated PBMCs, or as DNA extracted from either sample type. Remarks on this clone: No cognate antigen has been identified for it. The record has no base qualities; no much larger clone is one base away.

Paper-wide results and their limitations: The amount of clinical and demographic metadata varied by source and participant and was provided uncurated.

The sequenced sample consisted of peripheral blood. This clonotype was sampled from a woman aged 50 to 60 with acute or convalescent COVID-19. The chain is encoded by TRBV6-5 joined to TRBJ2-1; TRBD2 aligns with 13 central bases. Here the CDR3 is given as CASLLAGGPEQFF. The DNA is TGTGCCAGCCTACTAGCGGGGGGGCCTGAGCAGTTCTTC.